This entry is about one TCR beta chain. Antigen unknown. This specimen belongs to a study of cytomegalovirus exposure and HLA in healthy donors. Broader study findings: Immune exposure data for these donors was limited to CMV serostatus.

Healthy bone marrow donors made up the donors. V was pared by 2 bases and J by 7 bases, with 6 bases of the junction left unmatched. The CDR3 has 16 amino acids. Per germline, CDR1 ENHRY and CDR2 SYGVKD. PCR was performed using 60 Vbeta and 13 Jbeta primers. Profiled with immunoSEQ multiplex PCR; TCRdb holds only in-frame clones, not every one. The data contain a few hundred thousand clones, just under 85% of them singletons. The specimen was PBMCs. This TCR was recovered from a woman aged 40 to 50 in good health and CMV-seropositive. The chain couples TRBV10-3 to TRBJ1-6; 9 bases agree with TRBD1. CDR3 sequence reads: CAISEQRTGDNSPLHF. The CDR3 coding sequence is TGTGCCATCAGTGAGCAAAGGACAGGGGACAATTCACCCCTCCACTTT.